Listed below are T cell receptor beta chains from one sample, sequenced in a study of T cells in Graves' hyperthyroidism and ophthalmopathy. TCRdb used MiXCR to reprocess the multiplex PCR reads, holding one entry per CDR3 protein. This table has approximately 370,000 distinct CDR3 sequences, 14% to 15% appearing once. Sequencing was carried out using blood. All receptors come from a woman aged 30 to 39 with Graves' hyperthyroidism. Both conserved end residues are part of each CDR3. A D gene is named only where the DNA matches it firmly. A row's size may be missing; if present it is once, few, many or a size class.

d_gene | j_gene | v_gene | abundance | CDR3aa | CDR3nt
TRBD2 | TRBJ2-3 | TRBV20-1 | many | CSARGLAGTDTQYF | TGCAGTGCTAGAGGTCTAGCGGGGACAGATACGCAGTATTTT
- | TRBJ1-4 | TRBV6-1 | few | CASSDGSHEKLFF | TGTGCCAGCAGTGACGGTTCCCACGAAAAACTGTTTTTT
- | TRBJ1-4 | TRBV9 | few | CASSVAWKDSLNEKLFF | TGTGCCAGCAGCGTAGCTTGGAAGGACAGCCTTAATGAAAAACTGTTTTTT
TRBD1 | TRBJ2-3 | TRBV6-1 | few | CASRAGTATTDTQYF | TGTGCCAGCAGGGCTGGGACAGCCACCACAGATACGCAGTATTTT
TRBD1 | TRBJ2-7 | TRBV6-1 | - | CASSPGQGIDEQYF | TGTGCCAGCAGCCCGGGACAGGGTATCGACGAGCAGTACTTC
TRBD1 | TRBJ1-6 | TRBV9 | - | CASSVFQGAGSPLHF | TGTGCCAGCAGCGTATTTCAGGGGGCAGGTTCACCCCTCCACTTT
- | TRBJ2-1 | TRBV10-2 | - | CASSTANEQFF | TGCGCCAGCAGTACGGCTAATGAGCAGTTCTTC
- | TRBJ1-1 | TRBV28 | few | CASSLPGDWGEAFF | TGTGCCAGCAGTTTACCAGGGGACTGGGGTGAAGCTTTCTTT
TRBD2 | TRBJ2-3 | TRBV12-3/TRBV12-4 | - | CASSQNPLAGRADTQYF | TGTGCCAGCAGTCAGAACCCTTTAGCGGGGAGGGCAGATACGCAGTATTTT
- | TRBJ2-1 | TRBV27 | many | CASSLVGISSEQFF | TGTGCCAGCAGTTTAGTCGGTATTAGCTCTGAGCAGTTCTTC
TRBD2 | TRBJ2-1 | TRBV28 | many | CASSSLWTSDYNEQFF | TGTGCCAGCAGTTCGCTCTGGACTAGCGATTACAATGAGCAGTTCTTC
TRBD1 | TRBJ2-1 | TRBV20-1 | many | CSAPDDRALGNEQFF | TGCAGTGCCCCAGATGACAGGGCTCTGGGCAATGAGCAGTTCTTC
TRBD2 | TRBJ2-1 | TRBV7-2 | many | CASSSPGLASYNEQFF | TGTGCCAGCAGCTCACCTGGACTAGCGTCCTACAATGAGCAGTTCTTC
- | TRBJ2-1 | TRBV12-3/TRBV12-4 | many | CASSLGVGSYNEQFF | TGTGCCAGCAGTTTAGGCGTGGGGTCCTACAATGAGCAGTTCTTC
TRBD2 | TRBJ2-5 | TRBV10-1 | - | CASSAILAETQYF | TGCGCCAGCAGTGCGATACTAGCGGAGACCCAGTACTTC
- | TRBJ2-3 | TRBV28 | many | CASSLDGDTQYF | TGTGCCAGCAGTTTAGACGGAGATACGCAGTATTTT
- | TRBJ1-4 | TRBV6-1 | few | CASSSFEKLFF | TGTGCCAGCAGTTCCTTTGAAAAACTGTTTTTT
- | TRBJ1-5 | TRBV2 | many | CASSADSNQPQHF | TGTGCCAGCAGCGCAGATAGCAATCAGCCCCAGCATTTT
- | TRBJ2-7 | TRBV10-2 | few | CASSLALSVYEQYF | TGCGCCAGCAGTCTAGCCCTAAGTGTTTACGAGCAGTACTTC
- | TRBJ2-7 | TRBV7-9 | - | CAITVKSSYEQYF | TGTGCCATAACAGTGAAGAGCTCCTACGAGCAGTACTTC
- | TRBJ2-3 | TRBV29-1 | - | CSPDGGRATDTQYF | TGCAGCCCGGACGGGGGGCGAGCCACAGATACGCAGTATTTT
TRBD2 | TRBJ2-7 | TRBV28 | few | CASSPSLAGVYEQYF | TGTGCCAGCAGTCCGTCACTAGCGGGAGTCTACGAGCAGTACTTC